These T cell receptor beta chains were read from a single sample in a study of blood T cell repertoires in COVID-19. This table comes from immunoSEQ multiplex PCR, and its TCRdb copy is limited to in-frame clones, with some not included. The data contain 84,000 or so clones, about 80% of them seen just once; the ten biggest clones take up under 50%. Specimen: peripheral blood. Receptor source: a human donor in a cohort sampled during active COVID-19. Each CDR3 is given with its conserved first and last residue. D genes are given only for firm matches. For some rows the clone size is stated as once, few or many, or as a class when expanded; others skip it.

d_gene	abundance	v_gene	j_gene	CDR3aa	CDR3nt
.	few	TRBV10-3	TRBJ1-1	CAIREAGEFTEAFF	TGTGCCATCAGGGAAGCAGGGGAGTTTACTGAAGCTTTCTTT
.	.	TRBV7-8	TRBJ2-1	CASSFDSTYSSYNEQFF	TGTGCCAGCAGTTTTGACTCCACCTATAGCTCCTACAATGAGCAGTTCTTC
TRBD1	few	TRBV14	TRBJ1-2	CASSPGQARNYGYTF	TGTGCCAGCAGCCCCGGACAGGCCCGTAACTATGGCTACACCTTC
.	.	TRBV5-5	TRBJ2-4	CASSLVQGGKNIQYF	TGTGCCAGCAGCTTGGTTCAGGGCGGCAAAAACATTCAGTACTTC
TRBD2	.	TRBV7-8	TRBJ2-1	CASWREGSNEQFF	TGTGCCAGCTGGCGGGAGGGATCCAATGAGCAGTTCTTC
TRBD2	.	TRBV3-1/TRBV3-2	TRBJ2-1	CASSQDNGRIHNEQFF	TGTGCCAGCAGCCAAGATAACGGGAGGATCCACAATGAGCAGTTCTTC
.	.	TRBV5-1	TRBJ2-5	CASSRGGGGPNQETQYF	TGCGCCAGCAGTCGGGGTGGAGGGGGCCCTAACCAAGAGACCCAGTACTTC
.	.	TRBV19	TRBJ2-3	CASSKQGIAGTDTQYF	TGTGCCAGTAGTAAGCAGGGTATTGCGGGCACAGATACGCAGTATTTT
.	few	TRBV29-1	TRBJ1-3	CSVGVQGGGNTIYF	TGCAGCGTTGGGGTCCAGGGTGGCGGAAACACCATATATTTT
TRBD2	.	TRBV29-1	TRBJ2-7	CSAGEGTRYEQYF	TGCAGCGCCGGGGAGGGGACGAGATACGAGCAGTACTTC
TRBD2	.	TRBV7-2	TRBJ2-7	CASQFGTSGYEQYF	TGTGCCAGCCAATTTGGGACTAGCGGCTACGAGCAGTACTTC
.	.	TRBV7-3	TRBJ2-2	CASSLSRGELFF	TGTGCCAGCAGCTTATCCCGCGGGGAGCTGTTTTTT
TRBD1	.	TRBV27	TRBJ1-2	CASSLAGQAVYGYTF	TGTGCCAGCAGTTTGGCCGGACAGGCCGTGTATGGCTACACCTTC
TRBD2	.	TRBV19	TRBJ2-3	CASRRERRDTQYF	TGTGCCAGTAGGCGGGAGAGGAGAGATACGCAGTATTTT
TRBD2	.	TRBV7-3	TRBJ2-1	CASSSGGSQYEQFF	TGTGCCAGCAGCTCCGGGGGGTCCCAATATGAGCAGTTCTTC
.	.	TRBV7-3	TRBJ2-1	CASSLGGPDNEQFF	TGTGCCAGCAGCTTAGGGGGCCCGGACAATGAGCAGTTCTTC
.	few	TRBV30	TRBJ1-1	CAWSGQTPGAFF	TGTGCCTGGAGTGGACAGACACCCGGAGCTTTCTTT
TRBD1	few	TRBV3-1/TRBV3-2	TRBJ1-1	CASSQDPGTGYTEAFF	TGTGCCAGCAGCCAAGATCCCGGGACAGGGTACACTGAAGCTTTCTTT
TRBD2	.	TRBV6-5	TRBJ2-1	CASSSGNRYNEQFF	TGTGCCAGCAGTAGCGGGAATCGGTACAATGAGCAGTTCTTC
.	.	TRBV5-1	TRBJ1-4	CASRTGTKNEKLFF	TGCGCCAGTAGAACCGGGACAAAAAATGAAAAACTGTTTTTT
.	.	TRBV9	TRBJ1-5	CASSSGGQPQHF	TGTGCCAGCAGCTCAGGTGGTCAGCCCCAGCATTTT
TRBD1	.	TRBV28	TRBJ1-1	CASSKRTGLGTEAFF	TGTGCCAGCAGTAAACGGACAGGGCTAGGCACTGAAGCTTTCTTT
.	.	TRBV7-2	TRBJ2-7	CASSVSSSYEQYF	TGTGCCAGCAGCGTAAGTAGCTCCTACGAGCAGTACTTC
TRBD2	.	TRBV10-3	TRBJ2-7	CAIRPGTSVPEQYF	TGTGCCATCAGACCCGGGACTAGCGTACCCGAGCAGTACTTC
.	.	TRBV15	TRBJ1-6	CATSRDQGNSPLHF	TGTGCCACCAGCAGAGATCAGGGAAATTCACCCCTCCACTTT
TRBD2	.	TRBV7-2	TRBJ2-7	CASRRGSSYEQYF	TGTGCCAGCCGGCGGGGGAGCTCCTACGAGCAGTACTTC
.	few	TRBV7-9	TRBJ1-1	CASRLGQGRSRSNTEAFF	TGTGCCAGCAGATTAGGTCAGGGCCGTTCGAGATCGAACACTGAAGCTTTCTTT
TRBD1	.	TRBV6-2/TRBV6-3	TRBJ2-1	CASSSEPRQGVLFF	TGTGCCAGCAGTTCCGAACCGAGACAGGGAGTGCTGTTCTTC
.	.	TRBV7-2	TRBJ1-1	CASTFGGLVTEAFF	TGTGCCAGCACCTTCGGGGGGTTAGTCACTGAAGCTTTCTTT
TRBD2	.	TRBV29-1	TRBJ2-1	CSVEDPGGAEQFF	TGCAGCGTTGAAGATCCGGGGGGTGCTGAGCAGTTCTTC
TRBD2	few	TRBV4-2	TRBJ2-7	CASSPWGGRDPEQYF	TGTGCCAGCAGCCCTTGGGGCGGGAGGGATCCCGAGCAGTACTTC
.	.	TRBV24-1	TRBJ1-6	CATSDSLQNSPLHF	TGTGCCACCAGTGATTCCCTCCAGAATTCACCCCTCCACTTT
.	.	TRBV11-3	TRBJ2-5	CASSRGGQETQYF	TGTGCCAGCAGCCGTGGGGGGCAAGAGACCCAGTACTTC
.	.	TRBV6-1	TRBJ2-1	CASSDLFGRAGQFF	TGTGCCAGCAGTGATTTATTCGGCCGAGCGGGGCAGTTCTTC
.	.	TRBV4-3	TRBJ2-1	CASSLETYNEQFF	TGCGCCAGCAGCCTTGAGACATACAATGAGCAGTTCTTC
TRBD1	.	TRBV28	TRBJ2-7	CASGYRGLKEF	TGTGCCAGCGGATACAGGGGTCTTAAAGAATTC
TRBD1	.	TRBV19	TRBJ2-7	CASSPPGTAIYEQYF	TGTGCCAGTAGCCCCCCCGGGACAGCCATCTACGAGCAGTACTTC
TRBD2	.	TRBV4-2	TRBJ2-7	CASSQDITGLGYYEQYF	TGTGCCAGCAGCCAAGATATCACCGGACTAGGTTACTACGAGCAGTACTTC
.	.	TRBV7-9	TRBJ1-6	CASSLARETDTLHF	TGTGCCAGCAGCTTAGCGCGGGAGACGGACACCCTCCACTTT
.	once	TRBV15	TRBJ2-5	CATSRVSGETQYF	TGTGCCACCAGCAGAGTTTCCGGGGAGACCCAGTACTTC
.	once	TRBV19	TRBJ2-7	CASSTRLKPNEQYF	TGTGCCAGTAGTACGCGACTGAAACCCAACGAGCAGTACTTC
.	.	TRBV19	TRBJ2-1	CASGGGVTYNEQFF	TGTGCCAGTGGAGGAGGGGTCACCTACAATGAGCAGTTCTTC
TRBD2	few	TRBV5-1	TRBJ2-1	CASSLAVRSSYNEQFF	TGCGCCAGCAGCCTAGCGGTGAGGAGCTCCTACAATGAGCAGTTCTTC
TRBD2	.	TRBV19	TRBJ2-7	CASSTVGGPEEQYF	TGTGCCAGTAGTACTGTGGGAGGGCCGGAGGAGCAGTACTTC
.	.	TRBV12-3/TRBV12-4	TRBJ2-7	CASSLMGGEEQYF	TGTGCCAGCAGTTTAATGGGCGGGGAAGAGCAGTACTTC
.	.	TRBV5-5	TRBJ1-5	CASSLYPMVGGGDQPQHF	TGTGCCAGCAGCTTGTACCCCATGGTGGGGGGGGGCGATCAGCCCCAGCATTTT
.	.	TRBV3-1/TRBV3-2	TRBJ1-2	CASSQGAGSGYGYTF	TGTGCCAGCAGCCAAGGAGCAGGCTCAGGATACGGCTACACCTTC
.	.	TRBV5-4	TRBJ1-1	CASSRGTVTEAFF	TGTGCCAGCAGCCGGGGGACTGTCACTGAAGCTTTCTTT
TRBD1	.	TRBV6-2/TRBV6-3	TRBJ1-4	CASSSGTGPTNEKLFF	TGTGCCAGCAGTTCTGGGACAGGGCCAACTAATGAAAAACTGTTTTTT